This TCR beta chain was recorded in a study of regulatory T cells in long-lasting Graves disease. CDR1 is SGHTA and CDR2 is FQGTGA in the germline V gene. V dropped 5 bases and J dropped 4 bases, with 14 bases sitting between them. The length of the CDR3 is 14 residues. General study findings and limits: New patients shared fewer public clonotypes (roughly 1,000) than persistent patients did (around 2,700).

Sequencing libraries for TCR beta were prepared with iRepertoire HTBI primers and Arm-PCR of CDR3 regions. TCRdb re-called the multiplex PCR reads with MiXCR, one entry per CDR3 protein. The sample lists 350,000 to 500,000 distinct CDR3 sequences, about 17% occurring once. The time point here: newly diagnosed GD, antithyroid drugs for less than 3 months. PBMCs provided the RNA from which the TCR library was made. Patients were from an endocrinology department in Xi'an, China. Concerning this clonotype itself: The target antigen is unknown.

The same data also contributed to another study, on T cells in Graves' hyperthyroidism and ophthalmopathy.

This material consisted of peripheral blood mononuclear cells (PBMCs), taken at new diagnosis, from a patient treated with antithyroid drugs. The chain combines TRBV7-3 with TRBJ1-1; weak D call: TRBD1 (6 bases). The clonotype comes from a woman aged 25 to 39 with Graves disease. CDR3 amino acids: CASSETRGGTEAFF. As DNA, the CDR3 is TGTGCCAGCAGCGAAACCAGGGGTGGCACTGAAGCTTTCTTT.